The clone carrying this T cell receptor beta chain has a single count. V was trimmed by 4 bases and J by 9 bases, leaving 7 bases between them. There are 11 residues in the CDR3. Per germline, CDR1 ENHRY and CDR2 SYGVKD. TCRdb called the RACE reads again in MiXCR, with one record for every CDR3 protein. The repertoire holds 84,000 or so distinct CDR3 sequences, 8.5% seen once, with 2.6% in the top ten. This record comes from a study of human T cells and chemical hapten exposure. The sample's time point: pre-sensitization, week 0. Treatment here: therapeutic diphenylcyclopropenone sensitization with weekly scalp DPC.

The chain couples TRBV10-3 to TRBJ2-1; D unclear. Material: whole blood, obtained in connection with sensitization to the hapten diphenylcyclopropenone (DPC). The clonotype originates from a man in his forties with alopecia areata. Some clones in this sample may be carry-over from other donors' samples. CDR3 sequence (DNA): TGTGCCATCAGTGGGGCCCTTGAGCAGTTCTTC. It translates to CAISGALEQFF.